The 3 T cell receptor beta chains given below trace back to one sample, sequenced in a study of blood T cell repertoires in COVID-19. Clones were read by immunoSEQ multiplex PCR, and TCRdb kept only the in-frame ones, dropping some. The sample lists 200,000 or so clones, about 85% seen once, with more than 10% in the top ten. The specimen sequenced was PBMCs or T cells enriched from blood (not recorded which). These receptors all come from a man younger than 40 who had recovered from COVID-19.

This clone was observed a single time. The chain employs TRBV7-8 and TRBJ1-5; D is perhaps TRBD1 (5 bases). CDR3 length equals 16 residues. Germline V gene sequence: CDR1 SGHVS, CDR2 FQNEAQ. Trimming stripped 3 bases from V and 0 bases from J, with 12 bases between. CDR3 bases: TGTGCCAGCAGCTTGGATCAGGGTTATAGCAATCAGCCCCAGCATTTT. Translated: CASSLDQGYSNQPQHF.

The CDR3 loop reads CASSDSGAGDNEKLFF. The CDR3 DNA sequence: TGTGCCAGCAGTGACTCGGGGGCAGGTGATAATGAAAAACTGTTTTTT. J is TRBJ1-4 and V is TRBV6-4, with D maybe TRBD1 (6 bases). Germline V gives CDR1 MRHNA, CDR2 SNTAGT. Trimming cost V 0 bases and J 4 bases, with 12 bases left between them. There are 16 residues in the CDR3.

The chain uses TRBV30 and TRBJ1-1, with a possible D match to TRBD1 (6 bases). CDR3 length: 13 amino acids. Germline lookup yields CDR1 GTSNPN and CDR2 SVGIG (reference sequence). The ends were cut back, 3 bases at V and 11 bases at J, with 19 bases in the middle. CDR3 nucleotide sequence: TGTGCCTGGAGCCCCACGACAACAGGGAATGCTTTCTTT. Amino acids: CAWSPTTTGNAFF.